This T cell receptor beta chain comes out of a study of OX40 agonist ivuxolimab in advanced cancers. Broadly, across the study: Ivuxolimab, which targeted the costimulatory receptor OX40 (CD134), was an agonistic, fully human IgG2 monoclonal antibody. The paper describes the monotherapy dose-escalation part (N of about 55 patients) of the phase I trial of ivuxolimab. Partial responses were achieved by three dose-escalation patients, of whom one had hepatocellular carcinoma and two had cutaneous melanoma. Patients were allowed to have had prior anti-PD-1, anti-PD-L1 or anti-CTLA-4 therapy, and around 40% of the dose-escalation patients had previously received checkpoint inhibitors. Intravenous ivuxolimab was administered to patients every 2 weeks at six dose levels: 0.01, 0.1, 0.3, 1.5, 3 and 10 mg/kg. The point of sequencing TCRbeta in the periphery was to test whether ivuxolimab changed TCR sequence diversity and drove clonal T-cell expansion. Of the 52 patients in dose escalation, 19 had hepatocellular carcinoma, roughly 15 had melanoma, 9 had renal cell carcinoma and 9 had head and neck cancer. In the dose-escalation cohort, roughly 80% of patients were male, and the mean age was roughly 60 years, with a range of 23 to 79. Beyond this particular receptor, the publication reports: The antigen specificity of the peripheral T cells that underwent clonal expansion was not determined. Low levels of normalized T-cell clonal expansion were also shown by some nonresponding patients. After ivuxolimab, CD8+ T cells had more expanded clones than CD4+ T cells on average. At doses of 0.1 to 3.0 mg/kg, clonal expansion of both CD4+ and CD8+ blood T cells was observed from baseline to week 6. In partial responders in the 0.1-3.0 mg/kg groups, normalized peripheral clonal expansion was found to be among the lowest, especially among CD8+ T cells.

The trial excluded patients who had a history of autoimmune disease or who were on systemic immunosuppression. Peripheral blood for TCR sequencing was collected from all dose cohorts at baseline, on cycle 4 day 1, and on cycle 7 day 1. Samples came from an open-label, multicenter, first-in-human phase I dose-escalation trial of ivuxolimab. The trial enrolled adults with locally advanced or metastatic head and neck squamous cell, hepatocellular, melanoma or renal cell carcinoma. CD4+ and CD8+ T cells were sorted separately from peripheral blood before TCR sequencing. Genomic DNA was extracted from sorted cells for sequencing of the TCRbeta CDR3 region. The immunoSEQ Assay was used for sequencing of TCRbeta CDR3 regions. In TCRdb, the immuneACCESS table is reduced to in-frame sequences with V and J assigned. These tables do not hold every clone; where another copy was compared, an unresolved V gene accounts for under half, and the others remain unexplained. For this sample there are around 110,000 clones; roughly 93% appear just once. The ten largest clonotypes hold more than 0.15% of the sample.

Between the V and J ends, shortened by 1 base and 0 bases respectively, the junction contains 9 bases. The CDR3 contains 15 residues, cysteine and phenylalanine counted. Only the CDR3 DNA is retained, 45 bases long and in frame from the first base. The germline V gene yields LGHNA for CDR1 and YSLEER for CDR2. This clone was found a few times. Its antigen has not been determined. The input lacks base qualities; no much larger clone sits a single base away. The TCR was taken from an adult with an advanced solid tumor such as melanoma, head and neck, liver or kidney cancer. The starting material was CD4+ or CD8+ T cells sorted from blood, obtained in a trial of the OX40 agonist ivuxolimab. The sequence joins TRBV4-3 to TRBJ1-1, with no reliable assignment of the D segment. The CDR3 region has the sequence CASSQGALLNTEAFF. Here is the DNA: TGCGCCAGCAGCCAAGGTGCTTTACTGAACACTGAAGCTTTCTTT.